These 28 T cell receptor beta chains were sequenced from one sample in a study of T cell repertoires in cytomegalovirus infection. TCRdb itself ran the reads through MiXCR, one entry per CDR3 protein. Here the sample spans some 920,000 distinct CDR3 sequences, roughly 30% being singletons. Their specific antigens are unknown. The sample here was cultured CD8+ T cells from PBMCs, taken from culture after CMV antigen stimulation. The origin of the receptors is a human donor in good health (CMV status not recorded). Some clones in this sample may be carry-over from other donors' samples.

This rearrangement joins TRBV7-3 to TRBJ2-3; D might be TRBD1 (6 bases). V lost 3 bases, J lost 1 base, and 11 bases lay in between. The CDR3 length is 15 residues. The germline CDR1 and CDR2 sequences are SGHTA and FQGTGA. The CDR3 loop reads CASSFQGTGTDTQYF. The CDR3 DNA follows: TGTGCCAGCAGCTTCCAGGGGACGGGCACAGATACGCAGTATTTT.

The rearrangement joins TRBV19 to TRBJ2-2, with 8 bases matching TRBD1. The length of the CDR3 is 15 residues. Trimming cost V 1 base and J 6 bases; bases outside gene matches: 4. From germline, CDR1 is LNHDA and CDR2 SQIVND (reference sequence). CDR3 loop: CASSIGPGGSGELFF. As DNA, the CDR3 is TGTGCCAGTAGTATAGGACCAGGGGGCTCCGGGGAGCTGTTTTTT.

The V and J genes are TRBV7-9 and TRBJ2-1, with TRBD2 matching over 9 bases. V lost 3 bases to trimming and J lost 8 bases; unmatched junction nucleotides: 2. This CDR3 has 13 amino acids. Germline loops: CDR1 SEHNR, CDR2 FQNEAQ (reference sequence). This CDR3 is CASSFGTSYEQFF. CDR3 sequence (DNA): TGTGCCAGCAGCTTCGGGACTAGCTATGAGCAGTTCTTC.

The rearrangement uses TRBV27 and TRBJ2-1, with 9 bases matching TRBD2. Losses at the gene ends were 7 bases for V and 1 base for J; bases not matched to a gene: 5. This CDR3 contains 15 residues. Per the germline V gene, CDR1 is MNHEY and CDR2 is SMNVEV (reference sequence). CDR3 loop: CASTAGGPSYNEQFF. In DNA form, the CDR3 reads TGTGCCAGCACCGCGGGGGGGCCGTCCTACAATGAGCAGTTCTTC.

This rearrangement joins TRBV11-2 to TRBJ1-2; D is undetermined. This CDR3 comprises 14 residues. The V gene's germline CDR1 is SGHAT and CDR2 FQNNGV. V gave up 0 bases and J gave up 4 bases, with 9 bases separating them. The CDR3 reads CASSLDGEAYGYTF. In DNA, the CDR3 is TGTGCCAGCAGCTTAGATGGGGAGGCCTATGGCTACACCTTC.

J is TRBJ1-3 and V is TRBV7-9; TRBD1 aligns across 9 bases. The CDR3 extends over 14 amino acids. Unmatched junction bases numbered 3, after V lost 5 bases and J lost 4 bases. Germline values: CDR1 SEHNR, CDR2 FQNEAQ (reference sequence). Here the CDR3 reads CASSPQGAGNTIYF. The CDR3 DNA is TGTGCCAGCAGCCCACAGGGGGCCGGAAACACCATATATTTT.

This clonotype has just a few counts. The chain has TRBV28 and TRBJ1-1; D unclear. Germline V gene lookup returns CDR1 MDHEN and CDR2 SYDVKM. The CDR3 runs 13 residues. Trimming took off 3 bases at V and 7 bases at J, with 12 bases between the two ends. In nucleotides, the CDR3 is TGTGCCAGCAGTTTGGACCGCTCTTATGAAGCTTTCTTT. This encodes CASSLDRSYEAFF.

This clonotype was seen more than once but under ten times. V gene TRBV19 combines with J gene TRBJ2-1; 8 bases map to TRBD2. Losses at the gene ends were 5 bases for V and 4 bases for J; bases not matched to a gene: 10. CDR1 is LNHDA and CDR2 is SQIVND in the germline V gene (reference sequence). The CDR3 is made up of 16 amino acids. The CDR3 sequence is CASSPPGGREYNEQFF. The CDR3 bases are TGTGCCAGTAGTCCCCCGGGAGGGAGAGAGTACAATGAGCAGTTCTTC.

The sample holds many counts of this clonotype. J is TRBJ2-3 and V is TRBV7-2; D uncertain. Germline V lookup: CDR1 SGHTA, CDR2 FQGNSA. Trimming shortened V by 1 base and J by 1 base, and 9 bases separated the two germline ends. The CDR3 is 15 amino acids. The CDR3: CASSLVGGGTDTQYF. The CDR3 bases are TGTGCCAGCAGCTTAGTGGGCGGTGGCACAGATACGCAGTATTTT.

This chain connects TRBV5-1 to TRBJ1-1, with D maybe TRBD1 (6 bases). V was shortened by 5 bases and J by 5 bases, with 13 bases between the two germline ends. CDR3 size: 13 residues. Looked up from germline, CDR1 is SGHRS and CDR2 is YFSETQ. The chain's CDR3 is CASSSPGVTEAFF. In DNA form, the CDR3 reads TGCGCCAGCAGTTCACCAGGGGTAACTGAAGCTTTCTTT.

V is TRBV3-1 and J is TRBJ2-2, with D possibly matching TRBD1 (5 bases). There are 15 residues in the CDR3. The germline V and J ends were trimmed by 3 bases and 6 bases, with 14 bases remaining between them. Germline V gene lookup returns CDR1 LGHDT and CDR2 YNNKEL (reference sequence). The CDR3 coding sequence is TGTGCCAGCAGCCACCCCAGGGAAGGGTCCGGGGAGCTGTTTTTT. Translation gives CASSHPREGSGELFF.

The rearrangement links TRBV20-1 to TRBJ1-5; TRBD1 might be the D (5 bases). The CDR3 extends over 13 amino acids. With 0 bases removed from V and 2 bases from J, the gap between germline ends came to 5 bases. The germline CDR1 and CDR2 sequences are DFQATT and SNEGSKA (reference sequence). Here the CDR3 reads CSAREQGNQPQHF. The DNA of the CDR3 is TGCAGTGCTAGAGAACAGGGCAATCAGCCCCAGCATTTT.

This clonotype has a handful of counts. This chain connects TRBV6-9 to TRBJ2-3, with TRBD1 identical over 8 bases. CDR3 length: 20 amino acids. In germline, CDR1 is MNHGY, CDR2 SVAAGI. After removal of 7 bases from V and 4 bases from J, the junction contained 25 bases not matched to a gene. This chain's CDR3 is CASTSPHGRGPKWYSDTQYF. CDR3 DNA sequence: TGTGCCAGCACCTCCCCTCATGGCAGGGGGCCGAAATGGTACTCAGATACGCAGTATTTT.

Concerning this clonotype: A junction end diverges from the germline sequence, so it may reflect a read error. This CDR3 is CASSLARGQGTNGKLFF. The CDR3 DNA is TGTGCCAGCAGCTTAGCGAGGGGTCAGGGGACTAATGGAAAACTGTTTTTT. This rearrangement joins TRBV7-6 to TRBJ1-4; a weak D match, TRBD1 (6 bases). Germline CDR1 is SGHVS and CDR2 is FNYEAQ. The CDR3 consists of 17 residues. Supplemented by reference TRBV7-6 and TRBJ1-4, the full variable domain reads GAGVSQSPRYKVTKRGQDVALRCDPISGHVSLYWYRQALGQGPEFLTYFNYEAQQDKSGLPNDRFSAERPEGSISTLTIQRTEQRDSAMYRCASSLARGQGTNGKLFFGSGTQLSVL.

The chain combines TRBV6-6 with TRBJ1-1; maybe TRBD1 (5 bases). Germline V gives CDR1 MNHNY, CDR2 SVGAGI (reference sequence). CDR3 length equals 16 residues. V lost 2 bases and J 0 bases, leaving 13 bases between the germline ends. The CDR3: CASSYPGLFMNTEAFF. CDR3 nucleotide sequence: TGTGCCAGCAGTTACCCGGGACTGTTTATGAACACTGAAGCTTTCTTT.

The V call is TRBV4-1, the J call TRBJ2-1; 11 positions agree with TRBD2. V trimming: 2 bases; J trimming: 8 bases; junction bases outside the gene matches: 2. CDR3 length: 14 residues. Per the germline V gene, CDR1 is MGHRA and CDR2 is YSYEKL. As DNA, the CDR3 is TGCGCCAGCAGCCAACTAGCGGGGGGTGATGAGCAGTTCTTC. Translating it yields CASSQLAGGDEQFF.

The chain joins TRBV7-6 to TRBJ2-3; perhaps TRBD1 as D (5 bases). This CDR3 comprises 15 residues. The V gene lost 5 bases and the J gene lost 0 bases, with 12 bases spanning the gap. Germline-derived CDR1 and CDR2 are SGHVS and FNYEAQ. For the CDR3, the DNA is TGTGCCAGCAGCGACAGAAAAACTAGCACAGATACGCAGTATTTT. The encoded protein is CASSDRKTSTDTQYF.

The CDR3 spells CASSLALERGGTGELFF. The CDR3 DNA reads TGTGCCAGCAGCTTAGCGTTAGAGAGGGGAGGCACCGGGGAGCTGTTTTTT. This chain links TRBV7-6 with TRBJ2-2; perhaps TRBD2 as D (6 bases). CDR1 is SGHVS and CDR2 is FNYEAQ in the germline V gene. Trimming left V 0 bases short and J 4 bases short, with 15 bases between. The CDR3 spans 17 residues.

This clonotype was seen a few times. The chain recombines TRBV27 with TRBJ1-2; TRBD1 agrees at 9 bases. The V gene's germline CDR1 is MNHEY and CDR2 SMNVEV (reference sequence). V lost 4 bases and J lost 7; bases outside the gene matches: 10. CDR3 length equals 15 residues. The CDR3 protein is CASSWTGDYLGGYTF. The CDR3, as DNA: TGTGCCAGCAGTTGGACAGGGGATTATTTAGGTGGCTACACCTTC.

There are many counts of this clonotype. The chain links TRBV12-3 or TRBV12-4 to TRBJ2-6, with no clear D. This CDR3 spans 17 amino acids. Trimming removed 3 bases at V and 0 bases at J, with 12 bases between. CDR3 region: CASSFFSLSSGANVLTF. DNA of the CDR3: TGTGCCAGCAGTTTTTTCAGCCTCAGCTCTGGGGCCAACGTCCTGACTTTC.

This clonotype came up many times. The J gene is TRBJ2-1, the V gene TRBV7-6; the match to TRBD1 covers 9 bases. V lost 4 bases to trimming and J lost 5 bases; unmatched junction nucleotides: 3. From germline, CDR1 is SGHVS and CDR2 FNYEAQ. The CDR3 has 14 amino acids. CDR3 amino acids: CASSYGTGHNEQFF. In DNA form, the CDR3 reads TGTGCCAGCAGCTACGGGACAGGGCACAATGAGCAGTTCTTC. The whole variable domain, remainder taken from reference TRBV7-6 and TRBJ2-1, is GAGVSQSPRYKVTKRGQDVALRCDPISGHVSLYWYRQALGQGPEFLTYFNYEAQQDKSGLPNDRFSAERPEGSISTLTIQRTEQRDSAMYRCASSYGTGHNEQFFGPGTRLTVL.

CDR3 protein: CASSPTGGLDTF. In nucleotides, the CDR3 is TGTGCCAGCAGCCCCACAGGTGGACTAGACACCTTC. This sequence joins TRBV13 and TRBJ1-2; D perhaps matches TRBD1 (5 bases). The germline gives CDR1 PRHDT, CDR2 FYEKMQ (reference sequence). CDR3 length: 12 amino acids. V was cut by 5 bases and J by 12 bases, with 16 bases left in between.

This clonotype was found a few times. This rearrangement joins TRBV20-1 to TRBJ2-7, with D possibly TRBD2 on 8 matching bases. This CDR3 is built from 14 residues. The V gene's germline CDR1 is DFQATT and CDR2 SNEGSKA (reference sequence). V gave up 6 bases and J gave up 3 bases, with 18 bases separating them. Here the CDR3 reads CSAREGASIYEQYF. The CDR3 DNA reads as TGCAGTGCCCGGGAGGGGGCCTCGATCTACGAGCAGTACTTC.

The chain carries TRBV6-5 and TRBJ1-2; D ambiguous. CDR3 length: 14 amino acids. V was trimmed by 6 bases and J by 3 bases, leaving 14 bases between them. Germline V gene lookup returns CDR1 MNHEY and CDR2 SVGAGI. The CDR3 nucleotides read TGTGCCAGCAGGTCACAAGGTTGGGACTATGGCTACACCTTC. Translating it yields CASRSQGWDYGYTF.

A few counts support this clonotype. The V call is TRBV7-3, the J call TRBJ2-5; 12 positions agree with TRBD2. The CDR3 extends over 15 amino acids. Germline lookup yields CDR1 SGHTA and CDR2 FQGTGA. V gave up 7 bases and J gave up 2 bases; unmatched junction bases: 5. CDR3 in amino acids: CASIRLAGVQETQYF. DNA for the CDR3: TGTGCCAGCATACGACTAGCGGGGGTACAAGAGACCCAGTACTTC.

The J gene is TRBJ2-3, the V gene TRBV7-9, with D possibly matching TRBD2 (6 bases). CDR3 size: 14 residues. Deletions cut 6 bases from V and 0 bases from J, with 10 bases between. The germline V gene encodes CDR1 SEHNR and CDR2 FQNEAQ (reference sequence). CDR3 DNA sequence: TGTGCCAGCAGGCGCGGGGATAGCACAGATACGCAGTATTTT. This translates into CASRRGDSTDTQYF.

Remarks on this clonotype: At one of its ends the junction is not consistent with the germline gene, which may arise from a read error. CDR3: CATGGRTFNSGVNVLTF. The CDR3 DNA reads TGTGCCACAGGAGGACGGACTTTTAACTCTGGGGTCAACGTCCTGACTTTC. V gene TRBV10-3 combines with J gene TRBJ2-6; possibly TRBD2 for D (5 bases). Germline assignment: CDR1 ENHRY and CDR2 SYGVKD. There are 17 residues in the CDR3.

This clonotype has a handful of counts. The chain combines TRBV5-1 with TRBJ2-7, with D possibly TRBD1 on 5 matching bases. Germline lookup yields CDR1 SGHRS and CDR2 YFSETQ. The length of the CDR3 is 16 residues. Trimming pared 0 bases from V and 2 bases from J, leaving 15 bases between. The CDR3 loop is CASSLDLNVGPYEQYF. The CDR3 nucleotides read TGCGCCAGCAGCTTGGATCTGAACGTGGGGCCCTACGAGCAGTACTTC.